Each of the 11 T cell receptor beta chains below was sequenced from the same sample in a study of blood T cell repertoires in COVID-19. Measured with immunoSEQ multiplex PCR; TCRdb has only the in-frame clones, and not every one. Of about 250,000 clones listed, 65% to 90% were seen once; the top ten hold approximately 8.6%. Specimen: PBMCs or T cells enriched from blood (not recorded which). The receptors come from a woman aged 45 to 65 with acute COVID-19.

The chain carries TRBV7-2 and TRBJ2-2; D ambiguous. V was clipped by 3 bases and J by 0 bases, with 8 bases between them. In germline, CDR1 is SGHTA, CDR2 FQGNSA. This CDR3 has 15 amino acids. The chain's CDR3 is CASSLKRTNTGELFF. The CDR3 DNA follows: TGTGCCAGCAGCTTGAAGCGTACGAACACCGGGGAGCTGTTTTTT.

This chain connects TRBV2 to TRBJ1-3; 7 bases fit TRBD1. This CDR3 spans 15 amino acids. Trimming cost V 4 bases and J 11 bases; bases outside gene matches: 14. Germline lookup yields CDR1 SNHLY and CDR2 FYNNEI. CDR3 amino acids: CASSVVSGQHQPIYF. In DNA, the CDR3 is TGTGCCAGCAGTGTCGTTTCGGGACAGCACCAACCCATATATTTT. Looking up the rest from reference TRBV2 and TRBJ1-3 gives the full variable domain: EPEVTQTPSHQVTQMGQEVILRCVPISNHLYFYWYRQILGQKVEFLVSFYNNEISEKSEIFDDQFSVERPDGSNFTLKIRSTKLEDSAMYFCASSVVSGQHQPIYFGEGSWLTVV.

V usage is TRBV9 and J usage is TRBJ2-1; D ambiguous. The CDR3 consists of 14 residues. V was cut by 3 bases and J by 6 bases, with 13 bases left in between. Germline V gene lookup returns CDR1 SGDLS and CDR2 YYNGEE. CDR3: CASSAPPSGNEQFF. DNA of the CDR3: TGTGCCAGCAGCGCTCCACCCTCAGGCAATGAGCAGTTCTTC.

CDR3 sequence (DNA): TGCAGCGCGGGTCCGGCGGACACTGAAGCTTTCTTT. Amino acids: CSAGPADTEAFF. The rearrangement links TRBV29-1 to TRBJ1-1, with D hard to call. Germline CDR1 SQVTM, CDR2 ANQGSEA. Trimming removed 7 bases at V and 3 bases at J, with 12 bases between. CDR3 length equals 12 residues.

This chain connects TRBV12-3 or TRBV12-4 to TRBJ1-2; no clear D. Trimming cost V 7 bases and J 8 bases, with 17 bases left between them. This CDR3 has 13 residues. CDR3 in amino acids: CASTLGETRGYTF. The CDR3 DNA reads TGTGCCAGCACTTTGGGCGAGACACGAGGCTACACCTTC.

CDR3 nucleotide sequence: TGTGCCATCAGTGAACCGAGGGCCAAAAACATTCAGTACTTC. It specifies CAISEPRAKNIQYF. The V and J genes are TRBV10-3 and TRBJ2-4; D is unresolved. V was trimmed by 3 bases and J by 1 base, leaving 7 bases between them. Germline V gives CDR1 ENHRY, CDR2 SYGVKD. There are 14 residues in the CDR3.

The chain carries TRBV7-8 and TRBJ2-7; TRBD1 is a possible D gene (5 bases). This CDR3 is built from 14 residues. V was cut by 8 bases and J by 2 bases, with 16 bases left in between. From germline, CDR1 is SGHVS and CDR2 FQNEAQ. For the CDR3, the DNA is TGTGCCAGCGCAAGGGGTGGACGGGCCTACGAGCAGTACTTC. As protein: CASARGGRAYEQYF.

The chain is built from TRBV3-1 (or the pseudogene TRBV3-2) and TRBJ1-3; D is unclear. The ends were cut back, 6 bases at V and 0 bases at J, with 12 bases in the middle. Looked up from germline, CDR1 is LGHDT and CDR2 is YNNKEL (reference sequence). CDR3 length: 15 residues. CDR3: CASSQMAGSGNTIYF. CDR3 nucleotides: TGTGCCAGCAGTCAAATGGCGGGCTCTGGAAACACCATATATTTT.

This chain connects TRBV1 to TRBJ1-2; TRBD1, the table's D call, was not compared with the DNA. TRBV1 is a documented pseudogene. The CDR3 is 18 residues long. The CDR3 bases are TGCACCAGCAGCCAAGAGGGGTGTGGACAGGGGTTCTGCTATGGCTACACCTTC. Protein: CTSSQEGCGQGFCYGYTF.

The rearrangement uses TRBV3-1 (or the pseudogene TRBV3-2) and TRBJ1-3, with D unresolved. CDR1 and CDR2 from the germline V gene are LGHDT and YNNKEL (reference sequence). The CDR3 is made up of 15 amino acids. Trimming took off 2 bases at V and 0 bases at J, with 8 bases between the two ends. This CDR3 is CASSQTGSSGNTIYF. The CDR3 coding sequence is TGTGCCAGCAGCCAAACGGGGTCCTCTGGAAACACCATATATTTT.

The CDR3 region is CASSLERVAEQFF. Written as DNA, the CDR3 is TGTGCCAGCAGCTTAGAGAGGGTTGCTGAGCAGTTCTTC. The rearrangement uses TRBV11-2 and TRBJ2-1, with a possible D match to TRBD2 (5 bases). The CDR3 consists of 13 residues. V gave up 0 bases and J gave up 9 bases, with 9 bases separating them. The V gene's germline CDR1 is SGHAT and CDR2 FQNNGV.